These T cell receptor beta chains were read from a single sample in a study of regulatory T cells in long-lasting Graves disease. Via MiXCR, TCRdb re-called the multiplex PCR reads, giving one row per CDR3 protein. The table lists about 530,000 distinct CDR3 sequences, roughly 16% of them singletons, with just under 25% in the top ten. The same data also went into a second study, on T cells in Graves' hyperthyroidism and ophthalmopathy.

Sequenced material: peripheral blood mononuclear cells (PBMCs), taken at new diagnosis, from a patient treated with antithyroid drugs. The receptors derive from a woman aged 35-65 years with Graves disease. Both conserved end residues are part of each CDR3. D genes are given only for firm matches. Only some rows state a clone size, as once, few, many or a class for expanded clones.

>16|TRBJ2-5|TRBD1|.|TRBV5-1
CASSYSGGNLQETQYF
TGCGCCAGCAGCTATTCAGGGGGCAACCTTCAAGAGACCCAGTACTTC
>14|TRBJ2-3|TRBD2|many|TRBV2
CASSESGGTDTQYF
TGTGCCAGCAGCGAGAGCGGGGGGACAGATACGCAGTATTTT
>14|TRBJ1-1|.|many|TRBV2
CASIFRDTTTEAFF
TGTGCCAGTATTTTCCGGGACACAACCACTGAAGCTTTCTTT
>13|TRBJ2-7|.|.|TRBV2
CASSAVLGFEQYF
TGTGCCAGCAGTGCAGTCTTGGGTTTCGAGCAGTACTTC
>14|TRBJ2-7|.|.|TRBV7-2
CASSLLAGAGEQYF
TGTGCCAGCAGCTTATTGGCGGGGGCGGGCGAGCAGTACTTC
>18|TRBJ2-3|TRBD2|few|TRBV5-1
CASSSQLAGGGSGSPQYF
TGCGCCAGCAGCTCCCAACTAGCGGGGGGGGGGAGTGGATCTCCGCAGTATTTT
>14|TRBJ2-1|TRBD1|many|TRBV18
CASLSGTGNYEQFF
TGTGCCAGCTTGTCAGGGACAGGGAATTATGAGCAGTTCTTC
>13|TRBJ2-1|.|.|TRBV5-6
CASSTAVGARAVF
TGTGCCAGCAGCACCGCCGTGGGGGCCCGGGCGGTCTTC
>18|TRBJ2-3|TRBD2|.|TRBV7-3
CASIHFLTSGADTDTQYF
TGTGCCAGCATCCATTTCTTGACTAGCGGGGCTGACACAGATACGCAGTATTTT
>15|TRBJ1-1|.|many|TRBV18
CASSGRPAMNTEAFF
TGTGCCAGCTCAGGCAGACCGGCGATGAACACTGAAGCTTTCTTT
>15|TRBJ2-3|TRBD2|many|TRBV7-6
CASSLDGGAYDTQYF
TGTGCCAGCAGCTTAGACGGGGGGGCATATGATACGCAGTATTTT
>16|TRBJ2-1|TRBD2|many|TRBV7-8
CASSPRGLAGDNEQFF
TGTGCCAGCAGCCCACGGGGGCTAGCGGGGGACAATGAGCAGTTCTTC
>15|TRBJ1-1|.|many|TRBV4-1
CASSQKGGVNTEAFF
TGCGCCAGCAGCCAGAAGGGGGGAGTGAACACTGAAGCTTTCTTT
>12|TRBJ1-1|.|many|TRBV7-9
CASRREDPEAFF
TGTGCCAGCAGAAGGGAGGACCCTGAAGCTTTCTTT
>15|TRBJ2-2|.|many|TRBV12-3/TRBV12-4
CASSLFENVGGELFF
TGTGCCAGCAGTTTATTTGAGAACGTGGGCGGGGAGCTGTTTTTT
>16|TRBJ1-1|TRBD1|many|TRBV7-3
CASSLRPQQGYTEAFF
TGTGCCAGCAGCTTACGCCCCCAACAGGGGTACACTGAAGCTTTCTTT
>13|TRBJ2-1|.|many|TRBV7-6
CASSKDIYNEQFF
TGTGCCAGCAGCAAGGACATTTACAATGAGCAGTTCTTC
>14|TRBJ2-1|.|many|TRBV3-1
CASSPWTAGDEQFF
TGTGCCAGCAGCCCATGGACAGCAGGGGATGAGCAGTTCTTC
>15|TRBJ2-1|.|.|TRBV5-1
CASSYAAGRWNEQFF
TGCGCCAGCAGCTACGCGGCAGGGCGGTGGAATGAGCAGTTCTTC
>15|TRBJ1-2|TRBD1|many|TRBV7-9
CASSLAGAGGDGYTF
TGTGCCAGCAGCTTAGCGGGGGCAGGGGGCGATGGCTACACCTTC
>15|TRBJ1-5|.|few|TRBV18
CASSPDGHSNQPQHF
TGTGCCAGCTCACCAGACGGACATAGCAATCAGCCCCAGCATTTT
>16|TRBJ2-3|.|many|TRBV5-6
CASSLEVALSTDTQYF
TGTGCCAGCAGCTTGGAGGTAGCACTTAGCACAGATACGCAGTATTTT
>15|TRBJ2-3|.|many|TRBV12-3/TRBV12-4
CASSRVRSSTDTQYF
TGTGCCAGCAGCCGAGTTAGGTCGAGCACAGATACGCAGTATTTT
>16|TRBJ1-2|.|many|TRBV12-3/TRBV12-4
CASSLDGAPGIYGYTF
TGTGCCAGCAGTCTCGATGGGGCGCCCGGGATCTATGGCTACACCTTC
>14|TRBJ1-1|.|few|TRBV19
CASSAGRTGTEAFF
TGTGCCAGTAGTGCAGGGAGGACGGGGACTGAAGCTTTCTTT
>16|TRBJ2-3|.|few|TRBV5-4
CASSLAAGRGTDTQYF
TGTGCCAGCAGCTTGGCCGCGGGTAGGGGGACAGATACGCAGTATTTT
>15|TRBJ1-2|.|.|TRBV4-1
CASSQDRTENYGYTF
TGCGCCAGCAGCCAAGATCGAACGGAGAACTATGGCTACACCTTC
>16|TRBJ2-2|.|few|TRBV9
CASSPQVSGQTGELFF
TGTGCCAGCAGCCCCCAGGTGTCAGGGCAAACCGGGGAGCTGTTTTTT
>14|TRBJ2-3|.|once|TRBV27
CASKIRLDTDTQYF
TGTGCCAGCAAAATTCGCCTTGACACAGATACGCAGTATTTT
>18|TRBJ1-1|.|few|TRBV7-9
CASSSGRTRSRGATEAFF
TGTGCCAGCAGCTCCGGCCGAACACGATCCCGAGGGGCCACTGAAGCTTTCTTT
>12|TRBJ1-2|.|many|TRBV2
CASSELTYGYTF
TGTGCCAGCAGTGAACTGACCTATGGCTACACCTTC
>16|TRBJ1-6|TRBD1|many|TRBV28
CASSLAGTDRNSPLHF
TGTGCCAGCAGCCTGGCCGGGACAGACCGAAATTCACCCCTCCACTTT
>15|TRBJ2-7|TRBD2|.|TRBV2
CASRDRLAGANEQYF
TGTGCCAGCAGGGATCGTCTAGCGGGGGCAAACGAGCAGTACTTC
>15|TRBJ2-1|TRBD2|many|TRBV7-3
CASSLLAGDYNEQFF
TGTGCCAGCAGCTTACTAGCGGGGGACTACAATGAGCAGTTCTTC
>13|TRBJ2-2|.|many|TRBV28
CASSLIGTGELFF
TGTGCCAGCAGCTTAATTGGCACCGGGGAGCTGTTTTTT
>15|TRBJ1-1|.|.|TRBV15
CATSRDQGKGTEAFF
TGTGCCACCAGCAGAGACCAGGGAAAGGGCACTGAAGCTTTCTTT
>15|TRBJ2-3|.|few|TRBV3-1
CASSQGTGPTDTQYF
TGTGCCAGCAGCCAAGGTACAGGGCCCACAGATACGCAGTATTTT
>14|TRBJ2-3|.|few|TRBV6-2/TRBV6-3
CAQPRRGATDTQYF
TGTGCTCAGCCCCGACGGGGGGCCACAGATACGCAGTATTTT
>18|TRBJ2-3|TRBD1|many|TRBV11-2
CASSLVGQGTSSTDTQYF
TGTGCCAGCAGCTTAGTGGGACAGGGGACATCTAGCACAGATACGCAGTATTTT
>16|TRBJ2-5|.|.|TRBV19
CASSNPTGPQQETQYF
TGTGCCAGTAGTAACCCGACAGGCCCCCAGCAAGAGACCCAGTACTTC
>14|TRBJ2-5|.|many|TRBV7-9
CASSSYTGEETQYF
TGTGCCAGCAGCTCGTACACGGGCGAAGAGACCCAGTACTTC
>18|TRBJ2-5|.|few|TRBV12-5
CASGLVLAGASQKETQYF
TGTGCTAGTGGTTTGGTACTCGCGGGGGCCTCGCAAAAAGAGACCCAGTACTTC
>12|TRBJ1-6|.|.|TRBV27
CAVGQNNSPLHF
TGTGCTGTGGGACAAAATAATTCACCCCTCCACTTT
>13|TRBJ1-1|TRBD1|.|TRBV29-1
CSARTGGYTEAFF
TGCAGCGCACGGACAGGGGGGTACACTGAAGCTTTCTTT
>13|TRBJ2-7|.|few|TRBV29-1
CSVDRINSYEQYF
TGCAGCGTCGACAGAATAAACTCCTACGAGCAGTACTTC
>13|TRBJ1-4|.|many|TRBV28
CASLAAQNEKLFF
TGTGCCAGCTTAGCCGCTCAAAATGAAAAACTGTTTTTT